This T cell receptor beta chain was observed in a study of T cells in tuberculosis. Study as a whole: This South African cohort compared adolescents with or without latent tuberculosis against adults with active tuberculosis. Study-wide points: Active tuberculosis alpha repertoires lay closer to GMM-specific TCRs than controls'. A GMM-specific repertoire classifier reached about 89% accuracy, AUROC more than 0.8.

CDR3 length: 15 residues. V dropped 5 bases and J dropped 4; count of bases not matched to a gene: 10. CDR1 and CDR2 (germline): SGHTA, FQGNSA. The data were produced by immunoSEQ multiplex PCR, yet TCRdb's version contains in-frame clones alone and is incomplete. The sample contains roughly 32,000 clones, nearly 97% of which appear only once. As regards this clone: Its antigen is unidentified.

This receptor was taken from a donor between 10 and 29 years old with latent tuberculosis or without tuberculosis infection. The rearrangement joins TRBV7-2 to TRBJ2-7; 8 bases line up with TRBD1. The material sequenced was PBMCs. The CDR3 nucleotides are TGTGCCAGCAGCGGACGGACAGGGTTTATGTACGAGCAGTACTTC. This codes for CASSGRTGFMYEQYF.